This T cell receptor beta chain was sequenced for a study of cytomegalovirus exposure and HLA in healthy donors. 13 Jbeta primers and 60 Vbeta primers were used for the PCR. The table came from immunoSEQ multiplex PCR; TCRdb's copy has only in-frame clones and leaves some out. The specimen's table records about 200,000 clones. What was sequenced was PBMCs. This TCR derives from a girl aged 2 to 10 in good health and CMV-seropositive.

The CDR3 loop reads CASSRDSQSPYNEQFF. CDR3 nucleotide sequence: TGCGCCAGCAGTCGGGACAGCCAAAGTCCCTACAATGAGCAGTTCTTC. The J gene is TRBJ2-1, the V gene TRBV10-1; the match to TRBD1 covers 7 bases. The CDR3 has 16 amino acids. The V segment lost 5 bases and the J segment 2 bases; nucleotides outside the gene matches: 9. Looked up from germline, CDR1 is WNHNN and CDR2 is SYGVQD (reference sequence).